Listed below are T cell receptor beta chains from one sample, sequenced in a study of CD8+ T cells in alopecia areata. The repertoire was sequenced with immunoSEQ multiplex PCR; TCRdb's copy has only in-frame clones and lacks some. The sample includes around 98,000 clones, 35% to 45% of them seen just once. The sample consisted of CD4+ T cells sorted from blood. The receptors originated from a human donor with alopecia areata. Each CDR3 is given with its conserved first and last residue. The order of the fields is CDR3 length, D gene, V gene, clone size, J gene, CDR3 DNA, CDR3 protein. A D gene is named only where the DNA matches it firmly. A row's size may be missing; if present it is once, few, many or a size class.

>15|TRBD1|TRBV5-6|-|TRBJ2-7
TGTGCCAGCAGCTGGGACCGGGACAGAGCCTACGAGCAGTACTTC
CASSWDRDRAYEQYF
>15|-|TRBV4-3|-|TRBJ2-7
TGCGCCAGCAGCCCCCAGACAGGTTACCTTGGCCAGCAGTACTTC
CASSPQTGYLGQQYF
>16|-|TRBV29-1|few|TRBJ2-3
TGCAGCGCCCTACCCCTAATGGGCGCTTGGGAGGATACGCAGTATTTT
CSALPLMGAWEDTQYF
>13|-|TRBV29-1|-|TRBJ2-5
TGCAGCGTGAAAAACAGGGTTGGCGAGACCCAGTACTTC
CSVKNRVGETQYF
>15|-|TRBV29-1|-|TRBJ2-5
TGCAGCGTTGAAGAAGGCAGGGGTGGAGGAGAGACCCAGTACTTC
CSVEEGRGGGETQYF
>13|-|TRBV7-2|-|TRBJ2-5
TGTGCCAGCAGCTTCATTTATGGGGAGACCCAGTACTTC
CASSFIYGETQYF
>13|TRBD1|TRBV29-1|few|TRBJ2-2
TGCAGCGTTGGGACAGGGGGGCCCGGGGAGCTGTTTTTT
CSVGTGGPGELFF
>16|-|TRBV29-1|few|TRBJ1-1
TGCAGCGTTGAAGTCCCGAAGGGGCTTAGGAACACTGAAGCTTTCTTT
CSVEVPKGLRNTEAFF
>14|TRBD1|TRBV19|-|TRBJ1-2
TGTGCCAGTAGTATGGGACAGAATAACTATGGCTACACCTTC
CASSMGQNNYGYTF
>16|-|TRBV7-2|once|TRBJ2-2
TGTGCCAGCAGCCCCCTGCGGGTGAAGAACACCGGGGAGCTGTTTTTT
CASSPLRVKNTGELFF
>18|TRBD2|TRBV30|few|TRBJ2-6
TGTGCCTGGAAGGGACTAGCGGGGCTTCTCTCTGGGGCCAACGTCCTGACTTTC
CAWKGLAGLLSGANVLTF
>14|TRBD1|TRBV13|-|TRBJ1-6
TGTGCCAGCAGCTCCCAGACAGGGGGTTCACCCCTCCACTTT
CASSSQTGGSPLHF
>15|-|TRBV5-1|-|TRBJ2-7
TGCGCCAGCAGCCCCTGGAGTGGGTATTCGGAGGAGCAGTACTTC
CASSPWSGYSEEQYF
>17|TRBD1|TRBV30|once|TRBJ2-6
TGTGCCTGGAGTGTAGGACAGGGGGCGTCTGGGGCCAACGTCCTGACTTTC
CAWSVGQGASGANVLTF
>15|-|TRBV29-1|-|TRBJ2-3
TGCAGCGTCCGGCCGAGGGTATCCTCCACAGATACGCAGTATTTT
CSVRPRVSSTDTQYF
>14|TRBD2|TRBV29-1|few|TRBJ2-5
TGCAGCTTTCGGACTAGCGGGGGACAAGAGACCCAGTACTTC
CSFRTSGGQETQYF
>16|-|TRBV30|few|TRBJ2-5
TGTGCCTGGAGTGTACCTGTCTCTTCCGGGGAAGAGACCCAGTACTTC
CAWSVPVSSGEETQYF
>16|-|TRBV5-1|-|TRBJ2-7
TGCGCCAGCAGCTTGGTGGCAGTACGACATTCCTACGAGCAGTACTTC
CASSLVAVRHSYEQYF
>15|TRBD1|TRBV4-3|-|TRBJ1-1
TGCGCCAGCAGCCAAGACCGGGGTCGCAGGGGGCGAACTTTCTTT
CASSQDRGRRGRTFF
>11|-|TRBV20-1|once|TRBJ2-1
TGCAGTGCTAGTGCAAGGGATGAGCAGTTCTTC
CSASARDEQFF
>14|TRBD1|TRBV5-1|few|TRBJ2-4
TGCGCCAGCAGCTTGGACAGGGGAGCGAACATTCAGTACTTC
CASSLDRGANIQYF
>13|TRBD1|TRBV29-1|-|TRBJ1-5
TGCAGCGTCGGGACAGGGATGAATCAGCCCCAGCATTTT
CSVGTGMNQPQHF
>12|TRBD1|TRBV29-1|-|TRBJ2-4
TGCAGCGTGGCCCACAGGGGTAACATTCAGTACTTC
CSVAHRGNIQYF
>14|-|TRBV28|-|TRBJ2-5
TGTGCCAGCAGTTTCTCCAGGGGCACGGAGACCCAGTACTTC
CASSFSRGTETQYF
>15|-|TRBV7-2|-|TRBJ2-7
TGTGCCAGCAGCCATACCGCCGACGGTTCCTACGAGCAGTACTTC
CASSHTADGSYEQYF
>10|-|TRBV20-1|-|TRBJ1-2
TGCAGTGCCGGAACAAGTGGCTACACCTTC
CSAGTSGYTF
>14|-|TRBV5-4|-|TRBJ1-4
TGTGCCAGCAGCTTGTACGGTGGAGACCTTAAACTGTTTTTT
CASSLYGGDLKLFF
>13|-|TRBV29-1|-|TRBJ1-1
TGCAGCGTTGCGGGGCAGATGAACACTGAAGCTTTCTTT
CSVAGQMNTEAFF
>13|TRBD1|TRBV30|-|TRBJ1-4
TGTGCCTGGAAGCCAGGGGGGGTGGAAAAACTGTTTTTT
CAWKPGGVEKLFF
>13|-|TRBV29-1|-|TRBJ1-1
TGCAGCGTTGAAGATTCCGTTGGCACCGCGGCTTTCTTT
CSVEDSVGTAAFF